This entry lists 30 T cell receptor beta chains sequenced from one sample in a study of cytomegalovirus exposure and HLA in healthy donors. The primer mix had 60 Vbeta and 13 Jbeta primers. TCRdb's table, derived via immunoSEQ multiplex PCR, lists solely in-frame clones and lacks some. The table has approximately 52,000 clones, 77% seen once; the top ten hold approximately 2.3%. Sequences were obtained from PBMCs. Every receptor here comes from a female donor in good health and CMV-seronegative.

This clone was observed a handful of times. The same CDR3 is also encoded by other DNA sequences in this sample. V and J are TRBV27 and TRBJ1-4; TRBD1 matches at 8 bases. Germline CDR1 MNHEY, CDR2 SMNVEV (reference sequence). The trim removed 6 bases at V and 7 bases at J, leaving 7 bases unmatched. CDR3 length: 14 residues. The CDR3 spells CASSPGQGTEKLFF. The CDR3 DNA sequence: TGTGCCAGCAGCCCAGGACAGGGTACTGAAAAACTGTTTTTT.

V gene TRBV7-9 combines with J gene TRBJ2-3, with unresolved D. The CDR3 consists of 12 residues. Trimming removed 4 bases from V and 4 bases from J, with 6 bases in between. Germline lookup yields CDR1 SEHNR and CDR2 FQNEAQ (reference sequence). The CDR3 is CASSYIPDTQYF. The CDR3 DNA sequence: TGTGCCAGCAGCTATATTCCAGATACGCAGTATTTT. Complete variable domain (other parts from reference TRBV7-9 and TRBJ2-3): DTGVSQNPRHKITKRGQNVTFRCDPISEHNRLYWYRQTLGQGPEFLTYFQNEAQLEKSRLLSDRFSAERPKGSFSTLEIQRTEQGDSAMYLCASSYIPDTQYFGPGTRLTVL.

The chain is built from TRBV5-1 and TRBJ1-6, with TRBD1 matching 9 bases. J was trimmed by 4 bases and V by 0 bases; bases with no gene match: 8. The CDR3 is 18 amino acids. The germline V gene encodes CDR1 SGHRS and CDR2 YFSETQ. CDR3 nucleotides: TGCGCCAGCAGCTTGGCCTCGTCGACAGGGGGGTATAATTCACCCCTCCACTTT. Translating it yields CASSLASSTGGYNSPLHF.

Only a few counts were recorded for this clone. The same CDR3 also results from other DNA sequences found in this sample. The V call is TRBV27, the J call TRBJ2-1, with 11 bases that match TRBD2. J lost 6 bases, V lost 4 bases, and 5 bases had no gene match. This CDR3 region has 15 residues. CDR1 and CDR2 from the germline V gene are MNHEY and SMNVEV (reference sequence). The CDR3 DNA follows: TGTGCCAGCAGTTGGGGGACTAGCGGTCGCAATGAGCAGTTCTTC. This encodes CASSWGTSGRNEQFF.

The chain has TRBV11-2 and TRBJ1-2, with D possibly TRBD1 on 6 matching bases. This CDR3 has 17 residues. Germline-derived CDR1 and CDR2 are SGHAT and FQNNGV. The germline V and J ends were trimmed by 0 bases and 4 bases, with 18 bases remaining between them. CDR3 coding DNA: TGTGCCAGCAGCTTAGAACGAGGAACAGGGTGGGGCTATGGCTACACCTTC. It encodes CASSLERGTGWGYGYTF. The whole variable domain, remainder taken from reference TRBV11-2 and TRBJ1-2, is EAGVAQSPRYKIIEKRQSVAFWCNPISGHATLYWYQQILGQGPKLLIQFQNNGVVDDSQLPKDRFSAERLKGVDSTLKIQPAKLEDSAVYLCASSLERGTGWGYGYTFGSGTRLTVV.

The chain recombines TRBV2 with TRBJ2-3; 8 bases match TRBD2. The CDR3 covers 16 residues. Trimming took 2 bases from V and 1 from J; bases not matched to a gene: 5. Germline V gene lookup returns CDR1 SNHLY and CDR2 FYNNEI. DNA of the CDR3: TGTGCCAGCAGTGAATCAGGGCGGGGGGGCACAGATACGCAGTATTTT. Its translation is CASSESGRGGTDTQYF.

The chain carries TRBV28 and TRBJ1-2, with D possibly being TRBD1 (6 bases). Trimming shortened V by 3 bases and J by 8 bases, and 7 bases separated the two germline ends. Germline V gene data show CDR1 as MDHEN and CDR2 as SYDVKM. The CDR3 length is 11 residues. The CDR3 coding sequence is TGTGCCAGCAGTTTCAGGGGAGGCTACACCTTC. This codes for CASSFRGGYTF.

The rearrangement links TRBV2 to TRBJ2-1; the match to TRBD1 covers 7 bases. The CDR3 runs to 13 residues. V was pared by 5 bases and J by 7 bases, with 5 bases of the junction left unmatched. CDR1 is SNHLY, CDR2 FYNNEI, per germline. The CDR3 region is CASSPGTVNEQFF. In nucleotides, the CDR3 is TGTGCCAGCAGTCCCGGGACAGTAAATGAGCAGTTCTTC.

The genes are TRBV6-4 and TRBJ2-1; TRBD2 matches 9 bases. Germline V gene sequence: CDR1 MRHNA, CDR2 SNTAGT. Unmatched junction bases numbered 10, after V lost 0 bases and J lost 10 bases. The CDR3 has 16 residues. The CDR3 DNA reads TGTGCCAGCAGTGACTCGCGGGAGGGCCCTTCTGTCGAGCAGTTCTTC. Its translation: CASSDSREGPSVEQFF.

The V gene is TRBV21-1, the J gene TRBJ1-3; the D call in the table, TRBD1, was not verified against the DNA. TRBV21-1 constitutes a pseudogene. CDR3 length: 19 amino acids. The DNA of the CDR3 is TGTGCCAGCAGCAAATCGCCGACAGGGAGCCCTCTCTCTGGAAACACCATATATTTT. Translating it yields CASSKSPTGSPLSGNTIYF.

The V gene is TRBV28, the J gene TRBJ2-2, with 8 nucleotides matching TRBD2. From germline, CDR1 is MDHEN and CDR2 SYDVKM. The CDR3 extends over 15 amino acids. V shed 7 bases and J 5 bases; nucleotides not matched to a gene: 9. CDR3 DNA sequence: TGTGCCAGCACCTTGAGCGGGAGCGGGACCGGGGAGCTGTTTTTT. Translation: CASTLSGSGTGELFF.

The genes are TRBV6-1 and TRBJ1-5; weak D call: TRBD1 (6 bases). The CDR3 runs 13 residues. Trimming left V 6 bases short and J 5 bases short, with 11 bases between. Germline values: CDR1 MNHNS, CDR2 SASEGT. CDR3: CASRLQGDQPQHF. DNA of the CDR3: TGTGCCAGCAGATTACAGGGAGATCAGCCCCAGCATTTT.

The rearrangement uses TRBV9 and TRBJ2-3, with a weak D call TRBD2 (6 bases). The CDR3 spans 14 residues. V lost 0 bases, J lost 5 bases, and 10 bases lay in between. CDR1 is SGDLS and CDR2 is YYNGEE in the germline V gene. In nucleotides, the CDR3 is TGTGCCAGCAGCGTAGGGGGAGGTAGAGATACGCAGTATTTT. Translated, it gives CASSVGGGRDTQYF.

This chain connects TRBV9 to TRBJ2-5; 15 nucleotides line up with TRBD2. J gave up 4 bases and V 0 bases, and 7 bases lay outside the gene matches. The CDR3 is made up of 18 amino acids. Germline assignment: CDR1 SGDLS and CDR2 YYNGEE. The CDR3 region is CASSVGGLAGGVGETQYF. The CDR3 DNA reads TGTGCCAGCAGCGTAGGGGGACTAGCGGGAGGAGTGGGAGAGACCCAGTACTTC.

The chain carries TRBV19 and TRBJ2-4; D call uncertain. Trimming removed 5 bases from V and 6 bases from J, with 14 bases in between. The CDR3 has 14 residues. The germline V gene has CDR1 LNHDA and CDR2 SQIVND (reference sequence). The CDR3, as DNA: TGTGCCAGTAGTCCCTCCGGGTCTCTAAACATTCAGTACTTC. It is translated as CASSPSGSLNIQYF.

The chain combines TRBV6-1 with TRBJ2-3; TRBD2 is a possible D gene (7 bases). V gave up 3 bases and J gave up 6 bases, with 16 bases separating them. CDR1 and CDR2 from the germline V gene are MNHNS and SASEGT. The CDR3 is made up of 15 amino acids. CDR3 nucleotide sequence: TGTGCCAGCAGTGAGCTAGGGGGGGAGGTGGATACGCAGTATTTT. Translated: CASSELGGEVDTQYF.

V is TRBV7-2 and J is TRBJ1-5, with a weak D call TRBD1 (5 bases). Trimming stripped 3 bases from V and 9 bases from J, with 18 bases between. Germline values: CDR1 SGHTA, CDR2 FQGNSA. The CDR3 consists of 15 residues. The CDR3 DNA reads TGTGCCAGCAGCTTGGGGGTCGGGGCGGGGGTGCCCCAGCATTTT. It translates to CASSLGVGAGVPQHF.

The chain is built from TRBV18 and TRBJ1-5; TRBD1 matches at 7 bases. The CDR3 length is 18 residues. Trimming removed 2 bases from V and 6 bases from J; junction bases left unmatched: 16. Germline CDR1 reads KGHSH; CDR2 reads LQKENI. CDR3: CASSPVVQGIGSVQPQHF. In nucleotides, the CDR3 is TGTGCCAGCTCACCAGTCGTACAGGGGATCGGATCGGTTCAGCCCCAGCATTTT.

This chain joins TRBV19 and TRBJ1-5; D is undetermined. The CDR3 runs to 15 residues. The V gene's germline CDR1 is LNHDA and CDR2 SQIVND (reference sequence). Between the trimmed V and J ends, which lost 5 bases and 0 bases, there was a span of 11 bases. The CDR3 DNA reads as TGTGCCAGTAGTCGGGGAATTTATAGCAATCAGCCCCAGCATTTT. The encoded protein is CASSRGIYSNQPQHF.

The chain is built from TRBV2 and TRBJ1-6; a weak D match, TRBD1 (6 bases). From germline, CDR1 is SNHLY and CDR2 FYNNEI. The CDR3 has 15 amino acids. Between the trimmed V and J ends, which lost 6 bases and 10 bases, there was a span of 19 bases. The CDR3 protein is CASRGNTGFDSPLHF. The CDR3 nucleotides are TGTGCCAGCAGGGGTAACACAGGGTTTGACTCACCCCTCCACTTT.

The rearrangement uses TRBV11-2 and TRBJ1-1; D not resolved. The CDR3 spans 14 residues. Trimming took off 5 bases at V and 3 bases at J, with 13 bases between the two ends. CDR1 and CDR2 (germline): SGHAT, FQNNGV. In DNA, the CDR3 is TGTGCCAGCAGCCCGGGATTTGAGGACACTGAAGCTTTCTTT. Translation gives CASSPGFEDTEAFF. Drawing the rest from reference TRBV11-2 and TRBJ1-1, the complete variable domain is EAGVAQSPRYKIIEKRQSVAFWCNPISGHATLYWYQQILGQGPKLLIQFQNNGVVDDSQLPKDRFSAERLKGVDSTLKIQPAKLEDSAVYLCASSPGFEDTEAFFGQGTRLTVV.

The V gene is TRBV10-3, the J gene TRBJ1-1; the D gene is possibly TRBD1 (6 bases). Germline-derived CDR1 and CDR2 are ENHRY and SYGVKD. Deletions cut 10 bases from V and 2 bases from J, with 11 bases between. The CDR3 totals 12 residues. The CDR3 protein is CATRTANTEAFF. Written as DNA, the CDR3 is TGTGCCACCCGGACAGCTAACACTGAAGCTTTCTTT.

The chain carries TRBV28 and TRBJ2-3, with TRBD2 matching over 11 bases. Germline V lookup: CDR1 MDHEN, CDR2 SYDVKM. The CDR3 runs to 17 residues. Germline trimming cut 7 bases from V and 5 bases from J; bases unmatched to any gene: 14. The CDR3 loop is CASTIRGLAGGGDTQYF. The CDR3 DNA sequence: TGTGCCAGCACCATTAGGGGGCTAGCGGGAGGAGGAGATACGCAGTATTTT.

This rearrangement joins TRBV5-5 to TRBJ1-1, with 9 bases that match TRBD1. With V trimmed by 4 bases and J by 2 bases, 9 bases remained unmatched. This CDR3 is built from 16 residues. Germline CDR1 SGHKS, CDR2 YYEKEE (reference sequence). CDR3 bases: TGTGCCAGCAGCACCGGGACAGGGAGGATCAACACTGAAGCTTTCTTT. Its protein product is CASSTGTGRINTEAFF.

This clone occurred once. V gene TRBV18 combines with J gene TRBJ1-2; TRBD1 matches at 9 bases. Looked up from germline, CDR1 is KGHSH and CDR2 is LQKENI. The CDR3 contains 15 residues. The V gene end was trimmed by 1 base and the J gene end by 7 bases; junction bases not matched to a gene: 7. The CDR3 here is CASSPLGTGLFGYTF. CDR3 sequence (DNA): TGTGCCAGCTCACCACTGGGGACAGGGCTTTTTGGCTACACCTTC.

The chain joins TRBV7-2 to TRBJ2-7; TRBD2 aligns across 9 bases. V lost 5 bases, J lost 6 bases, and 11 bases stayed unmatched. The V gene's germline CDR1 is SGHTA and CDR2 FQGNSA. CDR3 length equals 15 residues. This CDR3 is CASSTSGTSLFEQYF. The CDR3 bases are TGTGCCAGCAGCACCTCCGGGACTAGCCTATTCGAGCAGTACTTC.

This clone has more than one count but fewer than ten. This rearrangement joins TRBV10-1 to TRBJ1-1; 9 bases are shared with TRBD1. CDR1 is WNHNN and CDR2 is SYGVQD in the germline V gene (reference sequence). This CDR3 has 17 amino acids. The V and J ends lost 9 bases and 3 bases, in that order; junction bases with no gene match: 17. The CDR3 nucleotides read TGCGCCAGTCCCGCCGGCCGGGACAGGGATGGCGACACTGAAGCTTTCTTT. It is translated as CASPAGRDRDGDTEAFF.

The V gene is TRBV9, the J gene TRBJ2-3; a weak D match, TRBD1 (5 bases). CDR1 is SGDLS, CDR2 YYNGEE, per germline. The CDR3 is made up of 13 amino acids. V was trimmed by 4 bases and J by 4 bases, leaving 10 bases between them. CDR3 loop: CASSSDTPDTQYF. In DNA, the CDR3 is TGTGCCAGCAGCTCGGACACTCCAGATACGCAGTATTTT.

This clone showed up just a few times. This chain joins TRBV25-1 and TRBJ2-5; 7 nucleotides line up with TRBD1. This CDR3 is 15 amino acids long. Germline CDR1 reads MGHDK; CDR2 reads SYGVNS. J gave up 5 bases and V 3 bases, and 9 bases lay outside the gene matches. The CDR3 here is CASSDLGGYGETQYF. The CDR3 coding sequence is TGTGCCAGCAGTGATCTAGGGGGCTATGGTGAGACCCAGTACTTC.

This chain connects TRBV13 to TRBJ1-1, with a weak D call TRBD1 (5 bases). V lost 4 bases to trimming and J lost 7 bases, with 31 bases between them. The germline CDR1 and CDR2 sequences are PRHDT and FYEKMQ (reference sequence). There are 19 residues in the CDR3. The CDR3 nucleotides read TGTGCCAGCAGCTCTCCCCCCGGGAGGACAACCGACCTGAACGGTGAAGCTTTCTTT. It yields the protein CASSSPPGRTTDLNGEAFF.